Below are 4 T cell receptor beta chains sequenced from a single sample in a study of blood T cells in healthy people across ages. Alongside a J-beta primer mix, a sample-barcoded 5' primer served in a second PCR lasting about 7 to 11 cycles. TCRdb ran MiXCR on the 5' RACE reads and lists one entry per CDR3 protein. Here the sample spans some 640,000 distinct CDR3 sequences, around half being singletons. The source material was blood. The source of these receptors is an older woman in good health.

This clonotype was counted only a few times. This rearrangement joins TRBV2 to TRBJ2-4; TRBD1 aligns across 9 bases. The better agreement between TRBJ2-7 and the DNA end casts doubt on the J call. Germline CDR1 and CDR2: SNHLY and FYNNEI. This CDR3 region has 13 residues. CDR3 nucleotides: TGTGCCAGCAGATCGGACAGGGGATACGAGCAGTACTTC. This translates into CASRSDRGYEQYF.

CDR3 DNA: TGTGCCAGCAGCCAGAGGACTAGTCTGGAGCAGTACTTC. The encoded protein is CASSQRTSLEQYF. This chain joins TRBV3-1 and TRBJ2-5; 7 nucleotides line up with TRBD2. CDR1 and CDR2 from the germline V gene are LGHDT and YNNKEL (reference sequence). J was trimmed by 11 bases and V by 3 bases; bases with no gene match: 9. The CDR3 is made up of 13 amino acids.

The rearrangement uses TRBV28 and TRBJ2-1; D call uncertain. TRBJ2-7 matches the DNA end more closely, so the J call is doubtful. The CDR3 contains 16 residues. Germline CDR1 MDHEN, CDR2 SYDVKM. CDR3 amino acids: CASGPPGNLHGNEQYF. The CDR3 DNA reads TGTGCCAGCGGCCCCCCTGGGAACCTGCATGGCAATGAGCAGTACTTC.

V is TRBV5-4 and J is TRBJ1-1; no clear D gene. Germline CDR1 is SGHNT and CDR2 is YYREEE (reference sequence). The germline V and J ends were trimmed by 4 bases and 1 base, with 14 bases remaining between them. The CDR3 contains 15 residues. This CDR3 is CASSPTGVPNTEAFF. The CDR3 DNA follows: TGTGCCAGCAGCCCGACTGGGGTTCCGAACACTGAAGCTTTCTTT.